What follows are 31 T cell receptor beta chains derived from one specimen sequenced in a study of cytomegalovirus exposure and HLA in healthy donors. 60 Vbeta and 13 Jbeta primers were used in PCR. The method was immunoSEQ multiplex PCR; TCRdb's version includes in-frame clones alone and lacks a portion of them. The repertoire holds 50,000 or so clones, with about three quarters as singletons. Sequencing was carried out using PBMCs. The receptor source for this set is a woman aged 35 to 49 in good health and CMV-seropositive.

This chain links TRBV7-8 with TRBJ1-1; 10 nucleotides agree with TRBD1. The germline V gene has CDR1 SGHVS and CDR2 FQNEAQ. V lost 3 bases, J lost 5 bases, and 9 bases stayed unmatched. There are 16 residues in the CDR3. The CDR3 nucleotides read TGTGCCAGCAGCTTTCTGACAGGGGGCTTAGGGACTGAAGCTTTCTTT. Translated: CASSFLTGGLGTEAFF.

This rearrangement joins TRBV7-7 to TRBJ2-7; possible D gene TRBD2, 6 bases. The length of the CDR3 is 13 residues. Trimming removed 0 bases from V and 5 bases from J, with 8 bases in between. CDR1 and CDR2 (germline): SSHAT, FNYEAQ (reference sequence). CDR3 DNA sequence: TGTGCCAGCAGCTTAGCTAGCGGAGACGAGCAGTACTTC. Translated, it gives CASSLASGDEQYF.

The J gene is TRBJ1-1, the V gene TRBV10-1; 7 nucleotides agree with TRBD1. With 4 bases clipped from V and 1 base from J, the junction kept 6 bases outside the gene matches. The V gene's germline CDR1 is WNHNN and CDR2 SYGVQD (reference sequence). This CDR3 is built from 15 residues. The CDR3 sequence is CASSAKTGQNTEAFF. The CDR3 DNA is TGCGCCAGCAGTGCGAAGACAGGGCAGAACACTGAAGCTTTCTTT.

The J gene is TRBJ1-2, the V gene TRBV10-3; tentative D call: TRBD1 (5 bases). V lost 6 bases, J lost 4 bases, and 12 bases lay in between. Germline values: CDR1 ENHRY, CDR2 SYGVKD. CDR3 size: 13 residues. DNA of the CDR3: TGTGCCATCAGAGGGGTCCTAGGCTATGGCTACACCTTC. Translating it yields CAIRGVLGYGYTF.

The rearrangement uses TRBV9 and TRBJ2-3; D is unresolved. The germline CDR1 and CDR2 sequences are SGDLS and YYNGEE. V shed 0 bases and J shed 4 bases, with 6 bases lying between them. This CDR3 is built from 13 residues. The CDR3 nucleotides are TGTGCCAGCAGCGTAGGGGCTTCAGATACGCAGTATTTT. Amino acids: CASSVGASDTQYF.

The J gene is TRBJ1-2, the V gene TRBV4-3; D perhaps matches TRBD1 (6 bases). V lost 1 base to trimming and J lost 0 bases, with 9 bases between them. The CDR3 is 15 residues long. CDR1 LGHNA and CDR2 YSLEER come from the germline V gene. CDR3 protein: CASSQADRANYGYTF. The CDR3 nucleotides read TGCGCCAGCAGCCAAGCGGACAGAGCTAACTATGGCTACACCTTC.

The chain links TRBV27 to TRBJ1-2, with TRBD1 identical over 7 bases. J was trimmed by 8 bases and V by 7 bases; bases with no gene match: 10. CDR1 is MNHEY and CDR2 is SMNVEV in the germline V gene (reference sequence). This CDR3 has 13 amino acids. The CDR3 here is CASKEGAPGGYTF. CDR3 nucleotide sequence: TGTGCCAGCAAGGAGGGGGCGCCGGGAGGCTACACCTTC.

The CDR3 here is CAIGGGLNTEAFF. In nucleotides, the CDR3 is TGTGCCATCGGGGGAGGATTGAACACTGAAGCTTTCTTT. The chain links TRBV10-3 to TRBJ1-1, with D perhaps matching TRBD1 (5 bases). CDR1 and CDR2 from the germline V gene are ENHRY and SYGVKD. V was clipped by 8 bases and J by 0 bases, with 10 bases between them. The CDR3 has 13 residues.

The V and J genes are TRBV2 and TRBJ1-3, with a weak D call TRBD1 (6 bases). The CDR3 consists of 13 residues. V was cut by 6 bases and J by 1 base, with 7 bases left in between. Germline CDR1 reads SNHLY; CDR2 reads FYNNEI. Here the CDR3 reads CASRGASGNTIYF. CDR3 DNA: TGTGCCAGCAGGGGGGCTTCTGGAAACACCATATATTTT.

The chain employs TRBV2 and TRBJ2-5; 8 positions match TRBD1. The trim removed 8 bases at V and 5 bases at J, leaving 7 bases unmatched. There are 13 residues in the CDR3. Germline CDR1 and CDR2: SNHLY and FYNNEI. CDR3 amino acids: CASLRGLGETQYF. The CDR3 coding sequence is TGTGCCAGCCTCAGGGGGCTGGGGGAGACCCAGTACTTC.

J is TRBJ2-7 and V is TRBV5-1; D perhaps matches TRBD1 (6 bases). Germline values: CDR1 SGHRS, CDR2 YFSETQ. Trimming left V 4 bases short and J 6 bases short, with 23 bases between. The CDR3 has 16 amino acids. The CDR3 sequence: CASSPYRSGTQAEQYV. CDR3 bases: TGCGCCAGCAGCCCGTACCGGTCCGGGACACAAGCCGAGCAGTACGTC.

The rearrangement uses TRBV15 and TRBJ1-5; possible D gene TRBD1, 6 bases. Deletions cut 1 base from V and 6 bases from J, with 16 bases between. Germline loops: CDR1 LNHNV, CDR2 YYDKDF (reference sequence). There are 16 residues in the CDR3. The CDR3 nucleotides are TGTGCCACCAGCAGAGTGTCAGGGGTGGCTGGTCAGCCCCAGCATTTT. Its translation is CATSRVSGVAGQPQHF.

In its sample, this clone is medium-sized (0.01 to 0.1%). J is TRBJ2-7 and V is TRBV4-3; D remains unclear. V gave up 1 base and J gave up 3 bases, with 13 bases separating them. The CDR3 is 15 amino acids. Looked up from germline, CDR1 is LGHNA and CDR2 is YSLEER. The CDR3 coding sequence is TGCGCCAGCAGCCAAGGGAAGGAGAGCTTCTACGAGCAGTACTTC. This encodes CASSQGKESFYEQYF.

The chain employs TRBV2 and TRBJ2-1; 11 nucleotides agree with TRBD1. Trimming took 6 bases from V and 4 from J; bases not matched to a gene: 8. The CDR3 is 16 amino acids. Germline V lookup: CDR1 SNHLY, CDR2 FYNNEI. CDR3 DNA sequence: TGTGCCAGCAGCTCGAGTCGGGACAGGGGGTACAATGAGCAGTTCTTC. This translates into CASSSSRDRGYNEQFF. Complete variable domain (other parts from reference TRBV2 and TRBJ2-1): EPEVTQTPSHQVTQMGQEVILRCVPISNHLYFYWYRQILGQKVEFLVSFYNNEISEKSEIFDDQFSVERPDGSNFTLKIRSTKLEDSAMYFCASSSSRDRGYNEQFFGPGTRLTVL.

The CDR3 coding sequence is TGTGCCTGGAGAGCCGGTTCCTACGAGCAGTACTTC. Translated: CAWRAGSYEQYF. This chain links TRBV30 with TRBJ2-7, with D hard to call. The CDR3 sequence is 12 residues long. The V end lost 3 bases, the J end lost 1 base, and 7 bases lay between the germline ends. CDR1 is GTSNPN and CDR2 is SVGIG in the germline V gene (reference sequence).

The chain uses TRBV7-9 and TRBJ2-7; TRBD2 agrees at 14 bases. The CDR3 is made up of 18 amino acids. The germline V gene has CDR1 SEHNR and CDR2 FQNEAQ (reference sequence). Unmatched junction bases numbered 13, after V lost 5 bases and J lost 4 bases. CDR3 nucleotide sequence: TGTGCCAGCAGCCCCCGGACTAGCGGGGGGCAATGGCGTTACGAGCAGTACTTC. Residues: CASSPRTSGGQWRYEQYF.

The chain has TRBV7-2 and TRBJ1-6; D is unclear. CDR3 length: 13 amino acids. Germline loops: CDR1 SGHTA, CDR2 FQGNSA. V dropped 5 bases and J dropped 3 bases, with 5 bases sitting between them. CDR3 residues: CASSRDYNSPLHF. Written as DNA, the CDR3 is TGTGCCAGCAGCCGAGACTATAATTCACCCCTCCACTTT.

The V and J genes are TRBV7-6 and TRBJ2-7; 9 nucleotides line up with TRBD2. V lost 5 bases to trimming and J lost 2 bases; unmatched junction nucleotides: 7. Looked up from germline, CDR1 is SGHVS and CDR2 is FNYEAQ. This CDR3 is built from 15 residues. The CDR3 region is CASSVGTSPTYEQYF. The CDR3 region has the DNA TGTGCCAGCAGCGTAGGGACTAGCCCAACCTACGAGCAGTACTTC.

The J gene is TRBJ2-7, the V gene TRBV6-6; a weak D match, TRBD1 (6 bases). V gave up 4 bases and J gave up 0 bases, with 13 bases separating them. In germline, CDR1 is MNHNY, CDR2 SVGAGI (reference sequence). This CDR3 contains 15 residues. The CDR3 DNA reads as TGTGCCAGCAGTTCTAACGGACAGAGCTCCTACGAGCAGTACTTC. Translated: CASSSNGQSSYEQYF.

V usage is TRBV2 and J usage is TRBJ2-1; TRBD2 matches at 11 bases. J gave up 3 bases and V 7 bases, and 5 bases lay outside the gene matches. This CDR3 is built from 15 residues. In germline, CDR1 is SNHLY, CDR2 FYNNEI. CDR3 bases: TGTGCCAGCATAACCGGGACTAGCGGCTACAATGAGCAGTTCTTC. Protein product: CASITGTSGYNEQFF. The complete variable domain, with remaining parts taken from reference TRBV2 and TRBJ2-1, reads EPEVTQTPSHQVTQMGQEVILRCVPISNHLYFYWYRQILGQKVEFLVSFYNNEISEKSEIFDDQFSVERPDGSNFTLKIRSTKLEDSAMYFCASITGTSGYNEQFFGPGTRLTVL.

This chain links TRBV19 with TRBJ1-1; D is unclear. V lost 3 bases and J lost 6, with 11 bases in between. CDR3 length equals 13 residues. The germline V gene encodes CDR1 LNHDA and CDR2 SQIVND (reference sequence). The CDR3 region is CASSIATPPEAFF. The CDR3 nucleotides are TGTGCCAGTAGTATTGCCACTCCACCTGAAGCTTTCTTT.

This rearrangement joins TRBV6-1 to TRBJ1-5, with 9 positions matching TRBD1. CDR1 is MNHNS and CDR2 is SASEGT in the germline V gene. After removal of 4 bases from V and 4 bases from J, the junction contained 8 bases not matched to a gene. This CDR3 comprises 16 residues. CDR3 nucleotides: TGTGCCAGCAGTGGGGAAACAGGACAGGGGAATCAGCCCCAGCATTTT. Protein: CASSGETGQGNQPQHF.

The chain has TRBV5-6 and TRBJ1-5, with no clear D. Per the germline V gene, CDR1 is SGHDT and CDR2 is YYEEEE. The CDR3 is 12 residues long. Trimming left V 4 bases short and J 2 bases short, with 4 bases between. The CDR3 protein is CASSRGNQPQHF. CDR3 nucleotide sequence: TGTGCCAGCAGCCGGGGCAATCAGCCCCAGCATTTT.

Here the CDR3 DNA reads TGTGCCAGCAGGGGGCCAGCGACATCGAATGAGCAGTTCTTC. It yields the protein CASRGPATSNEQFF. V and J are TRBV25-1 and TRBJ2-1, with D tentatively TRBD1 (5 bases). CDR3 size: 14 residues. Germline loops: CDR1 MGHDK, CDR2 SYGVNS. V lost 6 bases, J lost 7 bases, and 16 bases lay in between.

The chain recombines TRBV19 with TRBJ1-1; perhaps TRBD1 as D (6 bases). Germline-derived CDR1 and CDR2 are LNHDA and SQIVND (reference sequence). This CDR3 is 13 amino acids long. V lost 8 bases and J 3 bases, leaving 13 bases between the germline ends. CDR3 loop: CASRFDRYTEAFF. DNA for the CDR3: TGTGCCAGTCGGTTCGACAGGTACACTGAAGCTTTCTTT.

As for this clone: Other DNA sequences from this sample encode an identical CDR3 as well. This rearrangement joins TRBV11-2 to TRBJ2-7, with TRBD1 matching over 9 bases. There are 14 residues in the CDR3. V dropped 5 bases and J dropped 4; count of bases not matched to a gene: 6. CDR1 SGHAT and CDR2 FQNNGV come from the germline V gene. The CDR3 bases are TGTGCCAGCAGCCTAGTACAGGGGGCTTACGAGCAGTACTTC. Residues: CASSLVQGAYEQYF.

V usage is TRBV2 and J usage is TRBJ2-1; D is undetermined. Germline CDR1 SNHLY, CDR2 FYNNEI. CDR3 length: 13 residues. The V gene lost 7 bases and the J gene lost 9 bases, with 16 bases spanning the gap. The CDR3 DNA reads TGTGCCAGCAAAGTATCCTCCCCGGGTGAGCAGTTCTTC. This encodes CASKVSSPGEQFF.

The V and J genes are TRBV7-3 and TRBJ2-2, with D uncertain. Germline V gene data show CDR1 as SGHTA and CDR2 as FQGTGA. The CDR3 covers 12 residues. The V end lost 5 bases, the J end lost 7 bases, and 8 bases lay between the germline ends. For the CDR3, the DNA is TGTGCCAGCAGCCCTTCTAGCGGGGAGCTGTTTTTT. Protein: CASSPSSGELFF.

The chain uses TRBV5-8 and TRBJ2-3; D may be TRBD2 (5 bases). V was shortened by 1 base and J by 4 bases, with 13 bases between the two germline ends. Germline assignment: CDR1 SGHTS and CDR2 YDEGEE. CDR3 size: 15 residues. CDR3 nucleotide sequence: TGTGCCAGCAGCTTGCTCCGCGGGCGACCAGATACGCAGTATTTT. Its protein product is CASSLLRGRPDTQYF. The full variable domain, its missing parts supplied by reference TRBV5-8 and TRBJ2-3, is EAGVTQSPTHLIKTRGQQATLRCSPISGHTSVYWYQQALGLGLQFLLWYDEGEERNRGNFPPRFSGRQFPNYSSELNVNALELEDSALYLCASSLLRGRPDTQYFGPGTRLTVL.

J is TRBJ2-2 and V is TRBV5-1; 9 bases agree with TRBD1. The CDR3 has 16 amino acids. Germline CDR1 SGHRS, CDR2 YFSETQ. V gave up 2 bases and J gave up 5 bases; unmatched junction bases: 7. The chain's CDR3 is CASSLEQGAGTGELFF. In DNA form, the CDR3 reads TGCGCCAGCAGCTTAGAACAGGGGGCCGGGACCGGGGAGCTGTTTTTT.

The V gene is TRBV4-1, the J gene TRBJ2-3, with 10 positions matching TRBD2. After removal of 5 bases from V and 4 bases from J, the junction contained 15 bases not matched to a gene. The length of the CDR3 is 18 residues. CDR1 MGHRA and CDR2 YSYEKL come from the germline V gene. CDR3 protein: CASSSRDLKAGGSDTQYF. The CDR3, as DNA: TGCGCCAGCAGCTCGCGCGATTTAAAAGCGGGGGGGTCAGATACGCAGTATTTT.